What follows are 2 T cell receptor beta chains derived from one specimen sequenced in a study of T cell repertoires in cytomegalovirus infection. The antigens these receptors bind are not known. In TCRdb, the reads were re-called with MiXCR into one record per CDR3 protein. The repertoire consists of 310,000 or so distinct CDR3 sequences, with roughly 25% occurring once and the leading ten covering about 14%. The source material was cultured PBMCs, sampled from culture after CMV antigen stimulation. All receptors derive from a human donor in good health (CMV status not recorded). Some clones in this sample may be carry-over from other donors' samples.

The chain links TRBV7-2 to TRBJ1-4; D remains unclear. The CDR3 extends over 11 amino acids. Trimming cost V 8 bases and J 8 bases, with 9 bases left between them. CDR1 and CDR2 from the germline V gene are SGHTA and FQGNSA. CDR3 sequence reads: CASGLTEKLFF. In DNA form, the CDR3 reads TGTGCCAGCGGCCTTACGGAAAAACTGTTTTTT.

This clonotype was counted between two and nine times. The chain joins TRBV12-3 or TRBV12-4 to TRBJ1-2; TRBD1 matches 7 bases. After removal of 7 bases from V and 4 bases from J, the junction contained 15 bases not matched to a gene. The CDR3 runs 16 residues. The CDR3 is CASTPGETGRVYGYTF. The CDR3, as DNA: TGTGCCAGCACCCCTGGCGAGACAGGGCGCGTCTATGGCTACACCTTC.